This record covers a single T cell receptor beta chain. Its specific antigen is unknown. Base qualities are not recorded, but no much larger clone differs from it by a single base. This sample is part of a study of circulating tumor DNA in untreated peripheral T-cell lymphoma (dated by TCRdb to the early 2020s). What the work shows at the level of the full study, not this receptor alone: Tumor-specific clonotypes were identified in approximately 80% of patients, from roughly 90% of baseline tissues and around 67% of baseline serum samples.

The germline V gene sets CDR1 to KGHSH and CDR2 to LQKENI. Trimming at the junction amounts to 1 base on V and 5 bases on J, and the germline ends lie 14 bases apart. The CDR3 has 15 amino acids, counting the end cysteine and phenylalanine. Left in the record is the CDR3 DNA by itself, 45 bases read in frame from the first base. To identify tumor-specific TCR clonotypes, tumor tissue taken at baseline, before any treatment, was sequenced. Next-generation sequencing of T-cell receptor sequences was used to monitor peripheral T-cell lymphoma patients receiving frontline treatment on a trial. The library was made by the immunoSEQ multiplex PCR assay. The clones in this table, taken by TCRdb from immuneACCESS, are in-frame only. Not every clone is retained; where verified, under half of the shortfall comes from an unresolved V gene, and the cause of the rest is unknown. The sample contains several thousand clones, more than 55% of them found a single time. Of the sample, roughly half falls within the top ten clones.

The chain is encoded by TRBV18 joined to TRBJ2-5; the D gene is possibly TRBD1 or TRBD2, with 5 bases matching each. This receptor was identified in a human donor with peripheral T-cell lymphoma. Sequenced input: tumor tissue. The CDR3 corresponds to CASSPQSSWGETQYF. The DNA is as follows: TGTGCCAGCTCACCACAGTCATCATGGGGGGAGACCCAGTACTTC.